Below are 27 T cell receptor beta chains sequenced from a single sample in a study of human T cells and chemical hapten exposure (dated by TCRdb to the early 2020s). The library relied on 5' RACE. Sequencer: Illumina MiSeq. Clones were called with MiXCR by TCRdb after fastp trimmed the public reads at Q25, and only in-frame beta chains were retained. Each CDR3 protein gets just one entry, which takes the most common genes and DNA from the rows behind it. Across this sample there are 110,000 to 150,000 distinct CDR3 sequences, with around 4% seen only once. The ten biggest clones cover about 1.3% of the sample. Total RNA was extracted from unfractionated whole blood that had been collected in Tempus Blood RNA tubes. The receptors derive from a female donor in good health.

This clonotype was seen repeatedly, ten times or more. V and J are TRBV5-1 and TRBJ2-1; unclear D gene. The CDR3 is made up of 13 amino acids. V gave up 0 bases and J gave up 4 bases, with 5 bases separating them. Germline loops: CDR1 SGHRS, CDR2 YFSETQ. The CDR3 here is CASSLVEYNEQFF. The CDR3 DNA reads TGCGCCAGCAGCTTGGTGGAATACAATGAGCAGTTCTTC. The full variable domain, with the rest looked up from reference TRBV5-1 and TRBJ2-1, is KAGVTQTPRYLIKTRGQQVTLSCSPISGHRSVSWYQQTPGQGLQFLFEYFSETQRNKGNFPGRFSGRQFSNSRSEMNVSTLELGDSALYLCASSLVEYNEQFFGPGTRLTVL.

This clonotype came up many times. The J gene is TRBJ2-7, the V gene TRBV20-1; possibly TRBD2 for D (7 bases). CDR3 length equals 14 residues. V dropped 5 bases and J dropped 2 bases, with 16 bases sitting between them. The germline gives CDR1 DFQATT, CDR2 SNEGSKA (reference sequence). The CDR3 here is CSAWRGGDTYEQYF. In DNA, the CDR3 is TGCAGTGCTTGGAGGGGGGGCGATACCTACGAGCAGTACTTC.

This clonotype has more than one count but fewer than ten. The J gene is TRBJ1-2, the V gene TRBV2; TRBD1 matches at 7 bases. Trimming cost V 4 bases and J 7 bases; bases outside gene matches: 9. The CDR3 contains 14 residues. CDR1 and CDR2 from the germline V gene are SNHLY and FYNNEI. This chain's CDR3 is CASSATGVYGGYTF. Written as DNA, the CDR3 is TGTGCCAGCAGTGCCACAGGGGTATATGGTGGCTACACCTTC.

This clonotype was seen at least ten times. The CDR3 DNA reads as TGTGCCAGCAGCGTTATCGGGACGCACTCTGGAAACACCATATATTTT. Encoded protein: CASSVIGTHSGNTIYF. This chain joins TRBV9 and TRBJ1-3; the D gene is possibly TRBD1 (5 bases). The V gene's germline CDR1 is SGDLS and CDR2 YYNGEE. The CDR3 totals 16 residues. Trimming took 2 bases from V and 0 from J, leaving 12 bases between them.

This clonotype was seen at least ten times. The rearrangement links TRBV7-9 to TRBJ1-1; D might be TRBD1 (5 bases). V was trimmed by 5 bases and J by 3 bases, leaving 13 bases between them. The CDR3 consists of 14 residues. From germline, CDR1 is SEHNR and CDR2 FQNEAQ (reference sequence). CDR3 in amino acids: CASSLMLGDTEAFF. The CDR3 DNA sequence: TGTGCCAGCAGCCTCATGCTGGGGGACACTGAAGCTTTCTTT.

This clonotype was found many times. The rearrangement links TRBV6-2 or TRBV6-3 to TRBJ1-5, with no clear D. The CDR3 contains 14 residues. Germline V gives CDR1 MNHEY, CDR2 SVGEGT. The ends were cut back, 6 bases at V and 2 bases at J, with 11 bases in the middle. CDR3 nucleotides: TGTGCCAGCAGCTGGACCATGGGCAATCAGCCCCAGCATTTT. Translating it yields CASSWTMGNQPQHF.

This clonotype was seen a handful of times. The chain links TRBV7-9 to TRBJ2-3; D is unresolved. CDR3 length equals 14 residues. Germline V CDR1 and CDR2: SEHNR, FQNEAQ (reference sequence). Trimming left V 5 bases short and J 7 bases short, with 16 bases between. CDR3 residues: CASSAYVGSNTQYF. Written as DNA, the CDR3 is TGTGCCAGCAGCGCTTATGTGGGGTCAAATACGCAGTATTTT.

This clonotype was counted only a few times. A much larger clone sits a single nucleotide away, making a read error possible. This chain links TRBV12-3 or TRBV12-4 with TRBJ1-2; 8 nucleotides match TRBD1. This CDR3 has 14 amino acids. CDR3 loop: CASNSGTGAYGDTF. The CDR3 coding sequence is TGTGCCAGCAATTCCGGGACAGGAGCCTATGGCGACACCTTC.

V and J are TRBV9 and TRBJ1-2; TRBD1 matches 8 bases. The CDR3 covers 16 residues. Per the germline V gene, CDR1 is SGDLS and CDR2 is YYNGEE. V shed 0 bases and J 6 bases; nucleotides not matched to a gene: 10. The CDR3 is CASSVGTGGSNDGYTF. CDR3 in DNA: TGTGCCAGCAGCGTAGGAACAGGGGGATCGAACGATGGCTACACCTTC.

This clonotype was recorded many times. The rearrangement joins TRBV19 to TRBJ2-3; 7 bases are a match to TRBD1. The CDR3 covers 13 residues. Losses at the gene ends were 6 bases for V and 2 bases for J; bases not matched to a gene: 2. Per germline, CDR1 LNHDA and CDR2 SQIVND (reference sequence). The CDR3 nucleotides read TGTGCCAGTAGGGACAGGAACACAGATACGCAGTATTTT. Encoded protein: CASRDRNTDTQYF.

Note on this clonotype: A much bigger clone sits one base away, suggesting this may be a read error. The CDR3 here is CASSLYEGHYERYF. In DNA form, the CDR3 reads TGTGCCAGCAGCTTATACGAGGGGCACTACGAGCGGTACTTC. The chain uses TRBV7-9 and TRBJ2-7; D assignment may be TRBD1 or TRBD2 (5 bases each). Germline V gene data show CDR1 as SEHNR and CDR2 as FQNEAQ (reference sequence). The CDR3 is made up of 14 amino acids. The complete variable domain, with remaining parts taken from reference TRBV7-9 and TRBJ2-7, reads DTGVSQNPRHKITKRGQNVTFRCDPISEHNRLYWYRQTLGQGPEFLTYFQNEAQLEKSRLLSDRFSAERPKGSFSTLEIQRTEQGDSAMYLCASSLYEGHYERYFGPGTRLTVT.

Many counts were recorded for this clonotype. The chain joins TRBV18 to TRBJ1-6; a weak D match, TRBD1 (5 bases). The germline CDR1 and CDR2 sequences are KGHSH and LQKENI. The V end lost 3 bases, the J end lost 9 bases, and 18 bases lay between the germline ends. CDR3 length: 16 residues. The CDR3 region has the DNA TGTGCCAGCTCACCCGCGATACAGGCCGCGGGTTCACCCCTCCACTTT. This sequence encodes CASSPAIQAAGSPLHF.

Ten or more counts support this clonotype. This CDR3 reads CASNVGGNSPLHF. The CDR3 DNA reads TGTGCCAGCAATGTCGGCGGAAATTCACCCCTCCACTTT. This chain connects TRBV2 to TRBJ1-6, with D hard to call. The CDR3 runs 13 residues. Germline V gene sequence: CDR1 SNHLY, CDR2 FYNNEI. Trimming stripped 7 bases from V and 7 bases from J, with 11 bases between.

This clonotype was seen more than once but under ten times. The J gene is TRBJ2-3, the V gene TRBV6-6; the match to TRBD1 covers 9 bases. The V gene's germline CDR1 is MNHNY and CDR2 SVGAGI (reference sequence). This CDR3 contains 15 residues. V lost 2 bases, J lost 5 bases, and 5 bases stayed unmatched. This CDR3 reads CASSYGTGCEDTQYF. In DNA form, the CDR3 reads TGTGCCAGCAGTTACGGGACAGGGTGTGAAGATACGCAGTATTTT.

This clonotype has a count of ten or more. This rearrangement joins TRBV7-9 to TRBJ1-5; possibly TRBD1 for D (5 bases). The germline V gene has CDR1 SEHNR and CDR2 FQNEAQ (reference sequence). V gave up 2 bases and J gave up 7 bases, with 18 bases separating them. The CDR3 is 16 residues long. Here the CDR3 reads CASSLYQGLNNQPQHF. Here the CDR3 DNA reads TGTGCCAGCAGCTTATATCAGGGACTCAATAACCAGCCCCAGCATTTT.

This clonotype was seen a handful of times. This sequence joins TRBV28 and TRBJ2-5; either TRBD1 or TRBD2 may fit D (5 bases each). Between the trimmed V and J ends, which lost 5 bases and 1 base, there was a span of 17 bases. Germline CDR1 is MDHEN and CDR2 is SYDVKM. CDR3 length: 16 residues. This CDR3 reads CASSPIPGRGQETQYF. The DNA of the CDR3 is TGTGCCAGCAGTCCTATCCCGGGACGGGGCCAAGAGACCCAGTACTTC.

This clonotype showed up many times. The V and J genes are TRBV2 and TRBJ1-5, with TRBD1 matching 7 bases. CDR1 is SNHLY and CDR2 is FYNNEI in the germline V gene. This CDR3 region has 14 residues. Unmatched junction bases numbered 5, after V lost 7 bases and J lost 2 bases. CDR3 coding DNA: TGTGCCAGCAAACAGGGGCGCGGCAATCAGCCCCAGCATTTT. Encoded protein: CASKQGRGNQPQHF.

This clonotype was observed many times. This chain uses TRBV12-3 or TRBV12-4 with TRBJ1-1, with no clear D. With 10 bases removed from V and 4 bases from J, the gap between germline ends came to 13 bases. The CDR3 loop spans 12 amino acids. In DNA, the CDR3 is TGTGCCACCGTCGAATTCTCCACTGAAGCTTTCTTT. It translates to CATVEFSTEAFF.

Ten or more counts support this clonotype. V gene TRBV7-2 combines with J gene TRBJ1-1; D ambiguous. The CDR3 is made up of 13 amino acids. The germline V and J ends were trimmed by 4 bases and 1 base, with 7 bases remaining between them. Germline CDR1 and CDR2: SGHTA and FQGNSA. This CDR3 reads CASSSFRNTEAFF. In DNA, the CDR3 is TGTGCCAGCAGCTCATTCAGGAACACTGAAGCTTTCTTT.

This chain uses TRBV3-1 with TRBJ1-1; D call uncertain. Trimming took 4 bases from V and 6 from J, leaving 6 bases between them. The CDR3 length is 11 residues. Germline V gene data show CDR1 as LGHDT and CDR2 as YNNKEL (reference sequence). As DNA, the CDR3 is TGTGCCAGCAGCCGTGGGTCTGAAGCTTTCTTT. As protein: CASSRGSEAFF. The full variable domain, in which reference TRBV3-1 and TRBJ1-1 provide the parts outside the CDR3, is DTAVSQTPKYLVTQMGNDKSIKCEQNLGHDTMYWYKQDSKKFLKIMFSYNNKELIINETVPNRFSPKSPDKAHLNLHINSLELGDSAVYFCASSRGSEAFFGQGTRLTVV.

This rearrangement joins TRBV13 to TRBJ2-3, with 11 bases aligning to TRBD2. Germline V CDR1 and CDR2: PRHDT, FYEKMQ (reference sequence). This CDR3 region has 16 residues. V lost 1 base, J lost 6 bases, and 6 bases stayed unmatched. For the CDR3, the DNA is TGTGCCAGCAGCTTAGTACTAGCGGGGGCGGATGATACGCAGTATTTT. The encoded protein is CASSLVLAGADDTQYF.

This clonotype was detected ten times or more. V and J are TRBV28 and TRBJ2-5; no clear D gene. The CDR3 consists of 16 residues. The germline V and J ends were trimmed by 4 bases and 0 bases, with 15 bases remaining between them. Germline lookup yields CDR1 MDHEN and CDR2 SYDVKM. In nucleotides, the CDR3 is TGTGCCAGCAGTTCCCGGCCAGATGGCGACCAAGAGACCCAGTACTTC. Translation: CASSSRPDGDQETQYF.

This clonotype was detected ten times or more. V is TRBV2 and J is TRBJ1-6; tentative D call: TRBD1 (5 bases). CDR1 is SNHLY, CDR2 FYNNEI, per germline. The CDR3 extends over 14 amino acids. Trimming shortened V by 2 bases and J by 8 bases, and 10 bases separated the two germline ends. CDR3 in DNA: TGTGCCAGCAGTGAATGGCAGGGAGATTCACCCCTCCACTTT. Its protein product is CASSEWQGDSPLHF.

Concerning this clonotype itself: This may come from a read error, since a much larger clone is one base off. The chain couples TRBV3-1 to TRBJ2-7, with D possibly being TRBD2 (6 bases). Trimming removed 3 bases at V and 0 bases at J, with 9 bases between. The CDR3 length is 14 residues. CDR1 LGHDT and CDR2 YNNKEL come from the germline V gene (reference sequence). The CDR3: CASSHAGTSYEQYF. The CDR3 coding sequence is TGTGCCAGCAGCCACGCGGGGACCTCCTACGAGCAGTACTTC.

This clonotype has at least ten counts. V usage is TRBV5-1 and J usage is TRBJ1-3; no firm D call. The V and J ends lost 6 bases and 0 bases respectively, with 13 bases between them. The CDR3 has 15 residues. The germline gives CDR1 SGHRS, CDR2 YFSETQ. The CDR3 loop reads CASTPTDYSGNTIYF. The CDR3, as DNA: TGCGCCAGCACCCCGACGGACTACTCTGGAAACACCATATATTTT. The full variable domain, with the rest looked up from reference TRBV5-1 and TRBJ1-3, is KAGVTQTPRYLIKTRGQQVTLSCSPISGHRSVSWYQQTPGQGLQFLFEYFSETQRNKGNFPGRFSGRQFSNSRSEMNVSTLELGDSALYLCASTPTDYSGNTIYFGEGSWLTVV.

This clonotype was counted ten times or more. The chain joins TRBV2 to TRBJ1-2, with D unclear. V lost 2 bases to trimming and J lost 13 bases, with 17 bases between them. Germline CDR1 SNHLY, CDR2 FYNNEI. The CDR3 is 13 residues long. The CDR3 region has the DNA TGTGCCAGCAGTGAAACCCCAGCCACGGTCGGCACCTTC. Its protein is CASSETPATVGTF. The full variable domain, its missing parts supplied by reference TRBV2 and TRBJ1-2, is EPEVTQTPSHQVTQMGQEVILRCVPISNHLYFYWYRQILGQKVEFLVSFYNNEISEKSEIFDDQFSVERPDGSNFTLKIRSTKLEDSAMYFCASSETPATVGTFGSGTRLTVV.

This clonotype was observed at least ten times. This chain connects TRBV5-1 to TRBJ2-1; TRBD1 might be the D (6 bases). The germline gives CDR1 SGHRS, CDR2 YFSETQ. CDR3 length: 17 residues. Trimming cost V 2 bases and J 0 bases, with 15 bases left between them. The CDR3 protein is CASSFGVQGTSYNEQFF. The CDR3 bases are TGCGCCAGCAGCTTTGGGGTCCAGGGGACCTCCTACAATGAGCAGTTCTTC.